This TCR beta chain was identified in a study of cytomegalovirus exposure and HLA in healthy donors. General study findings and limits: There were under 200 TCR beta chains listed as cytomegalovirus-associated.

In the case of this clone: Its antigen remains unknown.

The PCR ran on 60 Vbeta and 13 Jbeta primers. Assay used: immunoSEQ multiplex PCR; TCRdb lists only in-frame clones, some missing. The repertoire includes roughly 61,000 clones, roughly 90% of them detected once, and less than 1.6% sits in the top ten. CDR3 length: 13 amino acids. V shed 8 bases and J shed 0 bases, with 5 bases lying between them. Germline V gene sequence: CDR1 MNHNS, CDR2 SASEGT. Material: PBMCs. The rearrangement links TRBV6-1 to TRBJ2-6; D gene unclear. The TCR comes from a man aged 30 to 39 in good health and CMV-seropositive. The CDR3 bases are TGTGCCAGCGCGTCCTCTGGGGCCAACGTCCTGACTTTC. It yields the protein CASASSGANVLTF.